Following are 27 T cell receptor beta chains from one sample sequenced in a study of blood T cells in healthy people across ages. The authors ran a second PCR of about 6 to 11 cycles using a sample-barcoded 5' primer and a J-beta primer mix. MiXCR, applied by TCRdb to the 5' RACE reads, yields one record per CDR3 protein. Among about 670,000 distinct CDR3 sequences listed, 40% to 65% were seen once. The sequenced sample was blood. These receptors all come from a woman aged 80 or over in good health.

This clonotype was observed many times. The chain recombines TRBV29-1 with TRBJ1-2, with TRBD1 as a possible D gene (5 bases). The CDR3 is made up of 12 amino acids. Between the trimmed V and J ends, which lost 7 bases and 5 bases, there was a span of 14 bases. In germline, CDR1 is SQVTM, CDR2 ANQGSEA. The CDR3 spells CSGNSGGYGYTF. DNA of the CDR3: TGCAGCGGGAACAGCGGGGGGTATGGCTACACCTTC.

The chain employs TRBV20-1 and TRBJ1-2; D remains unclear. This CDR3 has 12 amino acids. Trimming pared 3 bases from V and 2 bases from J, leaving 7 bases between. Germline CDR1 DFQATT, CDR2 SNEGSKA (reference sequence). CDR3 nucleotides: TGCAGTGCTAGGTGGCAGAACTATGGCTACACCTTC. Translated: CSARWQNYGYTF.

Many counts were recorded for this clonotype. The gene calls are TRBV7-9 and TRBJ1-1; D gene ambiguous. Looked up from germline, CDR1 is SEHNR and CDR2 is FQNEAQ (reference sequence). The CDR3 runs 12 residues. CDR3 DNA: TGTTCGTCCCGGGAGATGAACACTGAAGCTTTCTTT. Amino acids: CSSREMNTEAFF.

The chain recombines TRBV9 with TRBJ1-1, with 8 bases lining up with TRBD1. V shed 4 bases and J 3 bases; nucleotides not matched to a gene: 14. The CDR3 covers 17 residues. Germline CDR1 SGDLS, CDR2 YYNGEE. The DNA of the CDR3 is TGTGCCAGCAGCTTCCCCGGGACAGGCGGAGGGGACACTGAAGCTTTCTTT. Translation: CASSFPGTGGGDTEAFF.

The chain is built from TRBV4-1 and TRBJ2-1; D unclear. With 3 bases removed from V and 0 bases from J, the gap between germline ends came to 6 bases. The CDR3 loop spans 14 amino acids. Per the germline V gene, CDR1 is MGHRA and CDR2 is YSYEKL. The CDR3 DNA follows: TGCGCCAGCAGCCATGCCCCCTCCTACAATGAGCAGTTCTTC. Its translation: CASSHAPSYNEQFF.

This clonotype has more than one count but fewer than ten. The chain recombines TRBV14 with TRBJ2-4, with a weak D call TRBD1 (5 bases). The CDR3 has 17 residues. V was pared by 2 bases and J by 2 bases, with 16 bases between. Per germline, CDR1 SGHDN and CDR2 FVKESK. The CDR3 nucleotides read TGTGCCAGCAGCCAAAAGCCAGGGATTAGCTCCAAAAACATTCAGTACTTC. It codes for CASSQKPGISSKNIQYF.

The chain employs TRBV6-1 and TRBJ2-3; D may be TRBD2 (5 bases). V gave up 8 bases and J gave up 5 bases, with 8 bases separating them. This CDR3 region has 11 residues. Germline values: CDR1 MNHNS, CDR2 SASEGT. CDR3 sequence (DNA): TGTGCCAGCGGGGAGCGAGATACGCAGTATTTT. The encoded protein is CASGERDTQYF.

This chain links TRBV27 with TRBJ2-1, with 12 bases lining up with TRBD2. The ends lost 3 bases at V and 7 bases at J; junction bases unmatched: 10. CDR3 length equals 17 residues. Germline assignment: CDR1 MNHEY and CDR2 SMNVEV (reference sequence). CDR3 DNA: TGTGCCAGCAGTTTTAGGGCTAGCGGGGGGGCGATGAATGAGCAGTTCTTC. Residues: CASSFRASGGAMNEQFF.

The chain combines TRBV2 with TRBJ1-5; 9 bases map to TRBD1. Trimming took 6 bases from V and 6 from J; bases not matched to a gene: 9. CDR3 size: 15 residues. CDR1 and CDR2 (germline): SNHLY, FYNNEI. Written as DNA, the CDR3 is TGTGCCAGCAGGGCCCGGACAGGGGACAGTCAGCCCCAGCATTTT. Encoded protein: CASRARTGDSQPQHF. Together with reference TRBV2 and TRBJ1-5, the CDR3 gives the full variable domain: EPEVTQTPSHQVTQMGQEVILRCVPISNHLYFYWYRQILGQKVEFLVSFYNNEISEKSEIFDDQFSVERPDGSNFTLKIRSTKLEDSAMYFCASRARTGDSQPQHFGDGTRLSIL.

This clonotype was seen a handful of times. The chain carries TRBV30 and TRBJ1-5; 7 bases align to TRBD1. Germline trimming cut 7 bases from V and 4 bases from J; bases unmatched to any gene: 10. CDR1 and CDR2 from the germline V gene are GTSNPN and SVGIG (reference sequence). The CDR3 length is 14 residues. The CDR3 nucleotides read TGTGCCTCAACCGAGGCAGGGGGAAATCAGCCCCAGCATTTT. Translation gives CASTEAGGNQPQHF.

About this clonotype itself: Possible read error: a much larger clone is one base away. The chain uses TRBV6-6 and TRBJ1-5; tentatively, D is TRBD1 (6 bases). The CDR3 runs to 14 residues. Germline V gene sequence: CDR1 MNHNY, CDR2 SVGAGI (reference sequence). CDR3 protein: CASSITGNNQPRHF. The CDR3 DNA reads TGTGCCAGCAGCATTACAGGGAACAATCAGCCCCGGCATTTT.

This clonotype was seen only a few times. V usage is TRBV30 and J usage is TRBJ2-3; 8 nucleotides match TRBD2. Germline CDR1 GTSNPN, CDR2 SVGIG (reference sequence). V was clipped by 3 bases and J by 0 bases; unmatched bases: 8. The CDR3 consists of 16 residues. Written as DNA, the CDR3 is TGTGCCTGGAGCCTAGCGGGCACAACTAGCACAGATACGCAGTATTTT. Its protein product is CAWSLAGTTSTDTQYF.

The chain employs TRBV29-1 and TRBJ1-2; 8 bases agree with TRBD1. Germline V lookup: CDR1 SQVTM, CDR2 ANQGSEA. With 1 base clipped from V and 4 bases from J, the junction kept 5 bases outside the gene matches. This CDR3 has 14 amino acids. CDR3 DNA: TGCAGCGTTGAAGCAGGGGGCACCCTCTATGGCTACACCTTC. Protein sequence: CSVEAGGTLYGYTF.

V is TRBV6-1 and J is TRBJ1-2; no definite D call. V was trimmed by 1 base and J by 8 bases, leaving 11 bases between them. The CDR3 has 13 residues. Germline CDR1 and CDR2: MNHNS and SASEGT. Here the CDR3 reads CASSEVRRGGYTF. DNA for the CDR3: TGTGCCAGCAGTGAAGTCCGCCGTGGGGGCTACACCTTC.

This clonotype was seen many times. The chain joins TRBV28 to TRBJ2-6, with D tentatively TRBD1 (5 bases). The germline V gene has CDR1 MDHEN and CDR2 SYDVKM. The CDR3 has 16 residues. The germline V and J ends were trimmed by 4 bases and 3 bases, with 13 bases remaining between them. CDR3 bases: TGTGCCAGCAGTTCATTACCAGGGTTTGGGGCCAACGTCCTGACTTTC. Residues: CASSSLPGFGANVLTF. The full variable domain, with the rest looked up from reference TRBV28 and TRBJ2-6, is DVKVTQSSRYLVKRTGEKVFLECVQDMDHENMFWYRQDPGLGLRLIYFSYDVKMKEKGDIPEGYSVSREKKERFSLILESASTNQTSMYLCASSSLPGFGANVLTFGAGSRLTVL.

A single count supports this clonotype. V and J are TRBV2 and TRBJ2-2, with 7 bases matching TRBD1. This CDR3 spans 16 amino acids. Per germline, CDR1 SNHLY and CDR2 FYNNEI. Trimming removed 8 bases from V and 4 bases from J; junction bases left unmatched: 13. The CDR3 DNA sequence: TGTGCCAGCGGAGCCTTAGGGGGCAGGTTCACCGGGGAGCTGTTTTTT. It yields the protein CASGALGGRFTGELFF. Looking up the rest from reference TRBV2 and TRBJ2-2 gives the full variable domain: EPEVTQTPSHQVTQMGQEVILRCVPISNHLYFYWYRQILGQKVEFLVSFYNNEISEKSEIFDDQFSVERPDGSNFTLKIRSTKLEDSAMYFCASGALGGRFTGELFFGEGSRLTVL.

This clonotype was observed a few times. The chain is built from TRBV7-2 and TRBJ2-7, with 8 bases fitting TRBD1. CDR1 and CDR2 from the germline V gene are SGHTA and FQGNSA. V dropped 4 bases and J dropped 3; count of bases not matched to a gene: 8. This CDR3 region has 15 residues. CDR3 sequence: CASSSGTGVVYEQYF. CDR3 bases: TGTGCCAGCAGCTCCGGGACAGGTGTTGTCTACGAGCAGTACTTC. Drawing the rest from reference TRBV7-2 and TRBJ2-7, the complete variable domain is GAGVSQSPSNKVTEKGKDVELRCDPISGHTALYWYRQSLGQGLEFLIYFQGNSAPDKSGLPSDRFSAERTGGSVSTLTIQRTQQEDSAVYLCASSSGTGVVYEQYFGPGTRLTVT.

The chain has TRBV3-1 and TRBJ2-7; 10 nucleotides line up with TRBD2. With V trimmed by 4 bases and J by 2 bases, 5 bases remained unmatched. Germline V gene sequence: CDR1 LGHDT, CDR2 YNNKEL (reference sequence). This CDR3 spans 15 amino acids. The CDR3 here is CASSRGLARTYEQYF. CDR3 DNA: TGTGCCAGCAGCCGGGGACTAGCGAGAACCTACGAGCAGTACTTC.

CDR3 amino acids: CASSLVGDHNSPLHF. The CDR3 nucleotides read TGTGCCAGCAGCTTGGTTGGAGACCATAATTCACCCCTCCACTTT. The chain recombines TRBV7-6 with TRBJ1-6; no definite D call. CDR3 length equals 15 residues. The ends were cut back, 3 bases at V and 5 bases at J, with 11 bases in the middle. The germline V gene has CDR1 SGHVS and CDR2 FNYEAQ.

The chain recombines TRBV10-3 with TRBJ1-1; D unresolved. With 4 bases removed from V and 2 bases from J, the gap between germline ends came to 8 bases. CDR1 is ENHRY, CDR2 SYGVKD, per germline. The CDR3 sequence is 13 residues long. This CDR3 reads CAISGSGNTEAFF. CDR3 coding DNA: TGTGCCATCAGTGGCTCAGGAAACACTGAAGCTTTCTTT.

The V and J genes are TRBV3-1 and TRBJ2-5; D remains ambiguous. There are 14 residues in the CDR3. Trimming took 4 bases from V and 3 from J, leaving 12 bases between them. Per the germline V gene, CDR1 is LGHDT and CDR2 is YNNKEL (reference sequence). The CDR3 spells CASSRWLNEETQYF. CDR3 nucleotide sequence: TGTGCCAGCAGCCGTTGGTTAAACGAAGAGACCCAGTACTTC.

This clonotype showed up many times. The rearrangement joins TRBV7-2 to TRBJ1-2, with D possibly being TRBD1 (6 bases). The V gene's germline CDR1 is SGHTA and CDR2 FQGNSA. The CDR3 covers 16 residues. The germline V and J ends were trimmed by 5 bases and 0 bases, with 16 bases remaining between them. Here the CDR3 reads CASSPGGAPSNYGYTF. CDR3 nucleotides: TGTGCCAGCAGCCCCGGGGGCGCCCCTTCTAACTATGGCTACACCTTC.

This chain connects TRBV10-3 to TRBJ2-1; no definite D call. The CDR3 is made up of 12 amino acids. Germline V gene lookup returns CDR1 ENHRY and CDR2 SYGVKD. Trimming shortened V by 3 bases and J by 13 bases, and 13 bases separated the two germline ends. CDR3 protein: CAISDLGSEQFF. CDR3 nucleotides: TGTGCCATCAGTGATTTGGGAAGTGAACAGTTCTTC.

This clonotype was detected once. This rearrangement joins TRBV5-1 to TRBJ2-1, with 10 bases that match TRBD1. CDR3 length: 14 amino acids. Germline-derived CDR1 and CDR2 are SGHRS and YFSETQ. V gave up 5 bases and J gave up 7 bases; unmatched junction bases: 6. The CDR3 is CASRGQGNKNEQFF. The DNA for the CDR3 is TGCGCCAGCAGGGGACAGGGGAATAAAAATGAGCAGTTCTTC.

The chain employs TRBV7-2 and TRBJ1-1; unclear D gene. Trimming took off 11 bases at V and 4 bases at J, with 17 bases between the two ends. Looked up from germline, CDR1 is SGHTA and CDR2 is FQGNSA. The CDR3 has 13 residues. The CDR3, as DNA: TGTGCCGGCACTAGGTTGTGGGGCACTGAAGCTTTCTTT. Its translation: CAGTRLWGTEAFF.

The rearrangement links TRBV27 to TRBJ1-1; TRBD1 is a possible D gene (6 bases). The CDR3 extends over 14 amino acids. The germline V and J ends were trimmed by 7 bases and 5 bases, with 17 bases remaining between them. CDR1 is MNHEY, CDR2 SMNVEV, per germline (reference sequence). CDR3 region: CASKGGGRKTEAFF. The CDR3, as DNA: TGTGCCAGCAAAGGAGGGGGAAGGAAGACTGAAGCTTTCTTT.

The J gene is TRBJ2-5, the V gene TRBV7-2; 10 bases are a match to TRBD2. Germline CDR1 reads SGHTA; CDR2 reads FQGNSA. The J segment lost 4 bases and the V segment lost 2 bases, leaving 4 bases of the junction unmatched. This CDR3 region has 15 residues. CDR3 coding DNA: TGTGCCAGCAGCTTAATACTAGCGGGAACAGAGACCCAGTACTTC. This gives the protein CASSLILAGTETQYF.